The clone carrying this TCR beta chain was found many times. V lost 1 base, J lost 5 bases, and 3 bases stayed unmatched. This CDR3 is 15 amino acids long. CDR1 is SGHRS and CDR2 is YFSETQ in the germline V gene. The sample originates from a study of T-cell memory formation after mild COVID-19. Whole-study context: For the most part, TCR clusters were specific to one donor.

From 5'RACE with constant-segment primers came TCR alpha and TCR beta cDNA libraries that carried sample barcodes and UMIs. TCRdb independently ran MiXCR on the 5' RACE reads; one entry per CDR3 protein. The repertoire holds roughly 300,000 distinct CDR3 sequences, roughly 13% seen once, with about 24% in the top ten. The origin of this receptor is a man younger than 35 who had mild COVID-19 (a few samples of this study predate the infection). Cell type and time point are not known. The chain is built from TRBV5-1 and TRBJ2-3; 11 nucleotides line up with TRBD2. The sequencing input was PBMCs or a T cell subset sorted from them (not recorded which). The CDR3: CASSLSGTSGDTQYF. CDR3 DNA sequence: TGCGCCAGCAGCTTGTCTGGGACTAGCGGAGATACGCAGTATTTT. Complete variable domain (other parts from reference TRBV5-1 and TRBJ2-3): KAGVTQTPRYLIKTRGQQVTLSCSPISGHRSVSWYQQTPGQGLQFLFEYFSETQRNKGNFPGRFSGRQFSNSRSEMNVSTLELGDSALYLCASSLSGTSGDTQYFGPGTRLTVL.